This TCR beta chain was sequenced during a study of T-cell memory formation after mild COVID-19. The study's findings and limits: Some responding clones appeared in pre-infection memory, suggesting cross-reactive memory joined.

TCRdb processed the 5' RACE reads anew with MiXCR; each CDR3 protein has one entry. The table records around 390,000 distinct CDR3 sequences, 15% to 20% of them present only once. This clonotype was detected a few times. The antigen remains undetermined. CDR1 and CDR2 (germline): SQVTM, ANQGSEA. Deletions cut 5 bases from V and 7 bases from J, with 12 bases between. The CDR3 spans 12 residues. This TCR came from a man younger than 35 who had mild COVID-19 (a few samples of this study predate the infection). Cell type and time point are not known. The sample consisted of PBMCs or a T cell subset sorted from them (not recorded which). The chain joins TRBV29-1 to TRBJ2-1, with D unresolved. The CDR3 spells CSVLAPGNEQFF. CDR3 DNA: TGCAGCGTTTTGGCTCCCGGGAATGAGCAGTTCTTC.